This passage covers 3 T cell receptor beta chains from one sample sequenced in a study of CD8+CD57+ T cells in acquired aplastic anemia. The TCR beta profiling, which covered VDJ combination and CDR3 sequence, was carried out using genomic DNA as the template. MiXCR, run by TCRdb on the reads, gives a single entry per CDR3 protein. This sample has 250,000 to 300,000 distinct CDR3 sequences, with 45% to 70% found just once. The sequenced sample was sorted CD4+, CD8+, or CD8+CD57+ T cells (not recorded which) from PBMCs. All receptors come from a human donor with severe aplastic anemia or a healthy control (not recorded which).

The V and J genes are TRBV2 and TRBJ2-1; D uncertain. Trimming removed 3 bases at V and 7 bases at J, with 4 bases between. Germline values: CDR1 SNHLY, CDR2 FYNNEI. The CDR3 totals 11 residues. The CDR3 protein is CASSEGNEQFF. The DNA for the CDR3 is TGTGCCAGCAGTGAGGGAAATGAGCAGTTCTTC.

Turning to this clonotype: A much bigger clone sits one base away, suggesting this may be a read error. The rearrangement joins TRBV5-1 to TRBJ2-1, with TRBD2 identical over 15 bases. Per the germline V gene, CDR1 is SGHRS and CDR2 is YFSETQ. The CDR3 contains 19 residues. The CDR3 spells CASSLWGLAGGTSYNEQSF. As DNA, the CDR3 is TGCGCCAGCAGCTTGTGGGGACTAGCGGGGGGCACCTCCTACAATGAGCAGTCCTTC.

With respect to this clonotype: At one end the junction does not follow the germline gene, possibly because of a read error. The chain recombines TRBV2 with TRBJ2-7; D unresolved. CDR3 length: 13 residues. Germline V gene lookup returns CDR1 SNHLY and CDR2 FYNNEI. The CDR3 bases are TGTGCCACCAGTCGGCAGGACTCCTACGAGCAGTACTTC. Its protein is CATSRQDSYEQYF.